These 10 T cell receptor beta chains were sequenced from one sample in a study of Ad26.COV2.S vaccination and SARS-CoV-2 variants. Sequencing was performed with immunoSEQ multiplex PCR; in TCRdb, only in-frame clones are kept and a portion is missing. The table includes fewer than 500,000 clones, about 93% detected once. Treatment: approximately 18 received Ad26.COV2.S at low or high dose, single or two shots; about 5 received placebo; per-sample allocation not given. Samples were taken on day 63 after the first vaccine or placebo injection. Here the sequenced sample was peripheral blood, taken in a trial of Ad26.COV2.S vaccine versus placebo. The receptor set was obtained from a person between 18 and 60 years old who received the Ad26.COV2.S COVID-19 vaccine or a placebo.

The chain is built from TRBV9 and TRBJ2-1; TRBD2 matches at 8 bases. Trimming cost V 0 bases and J 2 bases; bases outside gene matches: 4. The CDR3 runs 16 residues. The germline V gene encodes CDR1 SGDLS and CDR2 YYNGEE. CDR3 bases: TGTGCCAGCAGCGTAGCTGAGCGGGAGCCCTACAATGAGCAGTTCTTC. Amino acid sequence: CASSVAEREPYNEQFF.

V is TRBV18 and J is TRBJ2-7, with 11 bases fitting TRBD1. The trim removed 5 bases at V and 2 bases at J, leaving 5 bases unmatched. Per the germline V gene, CDR1 is KGHSH and CDR2 is LQKENI. The CDR3 loop spans 15 amino acids. CDR3 protein: CASSTRTGGAYEQYF. CDR3 in DNA: TGTGCCAGCTCAACGCGGACAGGGGGCGCCTACGAGCAGTACTTC.

The J gene is TRBJ2-3, the V gene TRBV27; TRBD2 aligns across 8 bases. V was clipped by 5 bases and J by 1 base; unmatched bases: 8. The CDR3 covers 16 residues. Germline V gene lookup returns CDR1 MNHEY and CDR2 SMNVEV (reference sequence). CDR3 amino acids: CASSGVAGLGTDTQYF. CDR3 DNA: TGTGCCAGCAGTGGGGTAGCGGGGTTGGGCACAGATACGCAGTATTTT.

This rearrangement joins TRBV7-6 to TRBJ2-1; the D gene is possibly TRBD2 (5 bases). The germline CDR1 and CDR2 sequences are SGHVS and FNYEAQ. V lost 5 bases and J lost 2, with 19 bases in between. The CDR3 runs to 17 residues. DNA of the CDR3: TGTGCCAGCAGCGCCGGAGGTCTAGGGCGTCCCTACAATGAGCAGTTCTTC. It specifies CASSAGGLGRPYNEQFF.

The chain combines TRBV9 with TRBJ2-7; 11 nucleotides line up with TRBD2. The V and J ends lost 4 bases and 3 bases, in that order; junction bases with no gene match: 6. Germline V gene sequence: CDR1 SGDLS, CDR2 YYNGEE. The CDR3 totals 15 residues. CDR3 in DNA: TGTGCCAGCAGCCCGGGACTAGCGGCCCTCTACGAGCAGTACTTC. This sequence encodes CASSPGLAALYEQYF.

The V call is TRBV30, the J call TRBJ2-1; D is possibly TRBD2 (5 bases). This CDR3 has 13 amino acids. V was cut by 5 bases and J by 5 bases, with 13 bases left in between. Per germline, CDR1 GTSNPN and CDR2 SVGIG (reference sequence). This CDR3 is CAWGGQDHNEQFF. The CDR3 DNA is TGTGCCTGGGGCGGGCAGGACCACAATGAGCAGTTCTTC.

The chain joins TRBV24-1 to TRBJ2-5, with D possibly matching TRBD1 (6 bases). Germline-derived CDR1 and CDR2 are KGHDR and SFDVKD. The germline V and J ends were trimmed by 5 bases and 3 bases, with 15 bases remaining between them. This CDR3 spans 15 amino acids. The CDR3 nucleotides read TGTGCCACCAGTGGGGTGACAGGAAGCAAAGAGACCCAGTACTTC. Its translation: CATSGVTGSKETQYF.

The chain joins TRBV19 to TRBJ1-6, with TRBD1 matching over 7 bases. Germline V gives CDR1 LNHDA, CDR2 SQIVND (reference sequence). The CDR3 is 14 residues long. V was clipped by 6 bases and J by 4 bases; unmatched bases: 3. The CDR3 DNA reads TGTGCCAGTAGAACGGGACAGTATAATTCACCCCTCCACTTT. It specifies CASRTGQYNSPLHF.

The V call is TRBV5-8, the J call TRBJ1-1, with TRBD1 as a possible D gene (5 bases). Trimming took 2 bases from V and 1 from J, leaving 9 bases between them. The CDR3 has 14 residues. Looked up from germline, CDR1 is SGHTS and CDR2 is YDEGEE. The CDR3: CASSFGGWNTEAFF. Here the CDR3 DNA reads TGTGCCAGCAGCTTCGGGGGGTGGAACACTGAAGCTTTCTTT.

Of note for this clone: Other DNA sequences in this specimen translate into the identical CDR3. The chain recombines TRBV5-4 with TRBJ2-1, with D hard to call. Trimming took off 0 bases at V and 0 bases at J, with 7 bases between the two ends. The CDR3 length is 15 residues. Per germline, CDR1 SGHNT and CDR2 YYREEE (reference sequence). The CDR3 sequence is CASSLDSSSYNEQFF. The CDR3 coding sequence is TGTGCCAGCAGCTTGGACAGCAGCTCCTACAATGAGCAGTTCTTC.